These T cell receptor beta chains were read from a single sample in a study of T cells expressing NK-cell markers. TCRdb reprocessed the 5' RACE reads, with one entry per CDR3 protein and no DNA. The sample holds about 460,000 distinct CDR3 sequences. Sequencing input: blood T cells: a sorted CD56 or NKG2C T cell subset, CD4+ or CD8+ T cells, or bulk PBMC T cells (not recorded which). The receptor source for this set is a woman aged 50 to 60 in good health. The CDR3 runs from the conserved cysteine through the conserved F or W. Fields, in order: V gene, J gene, CDR3 length, CDR3 protein.

V: TRBV5-1; J: TRBJ1-2; length: 15; CDR3: CASSLAAQTLYGYTF
V: TRBV5-1; J: TRBJ2-1; length: 16; CDR3: CASSPLGLAGLNEQFF
V: TRBV20-1; J: TRBJ2-5; length: 15; CDR3: CSARGLAGVQETQYF
V: TRBV7-9; J: TRBJ2-1; length: 15; CDR3: CASREAGLSYNEQFF
V: TRBV5-1; J: TRBJ2-3; length: 16; CDR3: CASRPGAPRVGDTQYF
V: TRBV12-3/TRBV12-4; J: TRBJ1-1; length: 17; CDR3: CASSSGTGGASNTEAFF
V: TRBV12-3/TRBV12-4; J: TRBJ2-1; length: 11; CDR3: CASSGVGGQFF
V: TRBV10-3; J: TRBJ2-1; length: 16; CDR3: CAIKRTSGASGGEQFF
V: TRBV29-1; J: TRBJ1-1; length: 14; CDR3: CSAHPKGGDTEAFF
V: TRBV7-6; J: TRBJ1-5; length: 14; CDR3: CASSAGRGNQPQHF
V: TRBV6-1; J: TRBJ2-7; length: 14; CDR3: CASLRTSGFGEQYF
V: TRBV5-1; J: TRBJ2-1; length: 17; CDR3: CASSLATGTGKVNEQFF
V: TRBV30; J: TRBJ2-3; length: 18; CDR3: CAWSVPYPLAGGPSTQYF
V: TRBV15; J: TRBJ2-7; length: 16; CDR3: CATSGLLTSGSREQYF
V: TRBV7-9; J: TRBJ2-3; length: 18; CDR3: CASSNGATSGNFTDTQYF
V: TRBV5-6; J: TRBJ2-3; length: 18; CDR3: CASSGAGRDYTSTDTQYF
V: TRBV20-1; J: TRBJ2-3; length: 12; CDR3: CSERGHGHTQYF
V: TRBV12-3/TRBV12-4; J: TRBJ1-2; length: 15; CDR3: CASSRQDRPNYGYTF
V: TRBV5-1; J: TRBJ2-7; length: 13; CDR3: CASSLTLGYEQYF
V: TRBV5-1; J: TRBJ1-2; length: 16; CDR3: CASSLGQGYINYGYTF
V: TRBV20-1; J: TRBJ2-4; length: 14; CDR3: CSARDFGRAGIQYF
V: TRBV10-2; J: TRBJ1-5; length: 13; CDR3: CASKEGGLQPQHF
V: TRBV12-3/TRBV12-4; J: TRBJ1-4; length: 12; CDR3: CATGQGTEKLFF
V: TRBV7-9; J: TRBJ1-4; length: 15; CDR3: CASSPGQGKREKLFF
V: TRBV11-1; J: TRBJ2-5; length: 16; CDR3: CASTGLAGVGIETQYF
V: TRBV5-1; J: TRBJ2-3; length: 13; CDR3: CASSLSKTDTQYF
V: TRBV29-1; J: TRBJ2-7; length: 12; CDR3: CSVGQGQNEQYF
V: TRBV5-5; J: TRBJ2-5; length: 15; CDR3: CASSLSLRREETQYF
V: TRBV4-2; J: TRBJ1-4; length: 15; CDR3: CASSQADRDNEKLFF
V: TRBV29-1; J: TRBJ2-5; length: 13; CDR3: CSSMGLLQETQYF
V: TRBV5-1; J: TRBJ2-5; length: 15; CDR3: CASSQDGTTAETQYF
V: TRBV12-3/TRBV12-4; J: TRBJ2-1; length: 15; CDR3: CASRASPADNNEQFF